The 22 T cell receptor beta chains below come from one sample, sequenced in a study of T cell responses to AZD1222 COVID-19 vaccine. The repertoire was sequenced with immunoSEQ multiplex PCR; TCRdb's copy has only in-frame clones and lacks some. The sample includes 200,000 or so clones, approximately 90% of them seen just once. Sequenced material: peripheral blood, taken on day 0 of AZD1222 vaccination. These receptors came from an adult in good health.

This clone occurred once. The chain carries TRBV5-1 and TRBJ1-1; TRBD1 matches at 12 bases. Germline CDR1 and CDR2: SGHRS and YFSETQ. The CDR3 is 17 amino acids. With 4 bases clipped from V and 11 bases from J, the junction kept 18 bases outside the gene matches. The CDR3 nucleotides are TGCGCCAGCAGCCACGTTTCACCGGGACAGGGGGCAAACAGGGCTTTCTTT. Its protein product is CASSHVSPGQGANRAFF.

V usage is TRBV5-1 and J usage is TRBJ2-7, with D maybe TRBD1 (6 bases). Trimming took 3 bases from V and 5 from J, leaving 27 bases between them. The CDR3 has 18 residues. The germline V gene encodes CDR1 SGHRS and CDR2 YFSETQ. CDR3 DNA sequence: TGCGCCAGCAGCTACAACAGGGTAACCCTAATGGGCTTGGACGAGCAGTACTTC. Translated: CASSYNRVTLMGLDEQYF.

The rearrangement joins TRBV12-3 or TRBV12-4 to TRBJ2-1; D remains unclear. V was cut by 6 bases and J by 4 bases, with 7 bases left in between. There are 12 residues in the CDR3. The CDR3 region is CASSEPYNEQFF. The DNA of the CDR3 is TGTGCCAGCAGCGAACCATACAATGAGCAGTTCTTC.

This clone showed up many times. This chain joins TRBV28 and TRBJ1-1; weak D call: TRBD1 (6 bases). V gave up 5 bases and J gave up 1 base, with 8 bases separating them. The CDR3 is made up of 13 amino acids. Germline CDR1 is MDHEN and CDR2 is SYDVKM. CDR3 sequence: CASSRQANTEAFF. DNA of the CDR3: TGTGCCAGCAGTCGACAGGCGAACACTGAAGCTTTCTTT.

The CDR3 DNA follows: TGTGCCAGCAACTCCGGGACGTCGGGGTATGGCTACACCTTC. Translating gives CASNSGTSGYGYTF. V and J are TRBV7-9 and TRBJ1-2; tentatively, D is TRBD1 (5 bases). The V end lost 7 bases, the J end lost 5 bases, and 17 bases lay between the germline ends. The germline V gene has CDR1 SEHNR and CDR2 FQNEAQ (reference sequence). CDR3 length: 14 residues.

The rearrangement links TRBV27 to TRBJ2-7; 7 positions agree with TRBD1. This CDR3 is 15 amino acids long. Germline CDR1 reads MNHEY; CDR2 reads SMNVEV (reference sequence). The trim removed 2 bases at V and 5 bases at J, leaving 9 bases unmatched. The CDR3 loop reads CASSLMRGRQNEQYF. The CDR3 nucleotides read TGTGCCAGCAGTTTAATGAGGGGGCGCCAGAACGAGCAGTACTTC.

This sequence joins TRBV6-2 or TRBV6-3 and TRBJ2-2, with D uncertain. Germline CDR1 and CDR2: MNHEY and SVGEGT. V gave up 5 bases and J gave up 7 bases, with 14 bases separating them. The CDR3 has 14 amino acids. The CDR3 DNA reads as TGTGCCAGCAGTCTTAACGAAGGGTACGGGGAGCTGTTTTTT. Protein: CASSLNEGYGELFF.

The chain joins TRBV6-4 to TRBJ2-6; D perhaps matches TRBD1 (7 bases). The V gene lost 3 bases and the J gene lost 3 bases, with 18 bases spanning the gap. Germline CDR1 MRHNA, CDR2 SNTAGT. CDR3 length: 18 residues. The CDR3 DNA is TGTGCCAGCAGTGATCAGGGGGGATCCGCAAGTGGGGCCAACGTCCTGACTTTC. It yields the protein CASSDQGGSASGANVLTF.

The V call is TRBV30, the J call TRBJ2-1; no reliable D call. Trimming left V 0 bases short and J 6 bases short, with 3 bases between. Germline lookup yields CDR1 GTSNPN and CDR2 SVGIG (reference sequence). The CDR3 covers 11 residues. For the CDR3, the DNA is TGTGCCTGGAGTGTAGGCAATGAGCAGTTCTTC. Translated: CAWSVGNEQFF. The full variable domain, in which reference TRBV30 and TRBJ2-1 provide the parts outside the CDR3, is SQTIHQWPATLVQPVGSPLSLECTVEGTSNPNLYWYRQAAGRGLQLLFYSVGIGQISSEVPQNLSASRPQDRQFILSSKKLLLSDSGFYLCAWSVGNEQFFGPGTRLTVL.

The chain combines TRBV10-3 with TRBJ1-1; no reliable D call. CDR3 length: 14 residues. Germline assignment: CDR1 ENHRY and CDR2 SYGVKD. Trimming stripped 3 bases from V and 2 bases from J, with 10 bases between. CDR3: CAISEPGLNTEAFF. For the CDR3, the DNA is TGTGCCATCAGTGAACCAGGTCTTAACACTGAAGCTTTCTTT.

The chain carries TRBV7-6 and TRBJ2-1; D perhaps matches TRBD2 (6 bases). Germline CDR1 SGHVS, CDR2 FNYEAQ. V was shortened by 0 bases and J by 10 bases, with 22 bases between the two germline ends. This CDR3 comprises 17 residues. In DNA, the CDR3 is TGTGCCAGCAGCTTAGCGAAGGGTAGCGGCTTTATAGAGGAGCAGTTCTTC. Translating it yields CASSLAKGSGFIEEQFF. Variable domain in full (rest from reference TRBV7-6 and TRBJ2-1): GAGVSQSPRYKVTKRGQDVALRCDPISGHVSLYWYRQALGQGPEFLTYFNYEAQQDKSGLPNDRFSAERPEGSISTLTIQRTEQRDSAMYRCASSLAKGSGFIEEQFFGPGTRLTVL.

The genes are TRBV4-2 and TRBJ1-2; D unclear. Trimming removed 4 bases at V and 3 bases at J, with 15 bases between. CDR1 LGHNA and CDR2 YNFKEQ come from the germline V gene. The CDR3 has 15 amino acids. The CDR3 DNA sequence: TGTGCCAGCAGCCTTAGTTTAGGCGATGACTATGGCTACACCTTC. It translates to CASSLSLGDDYGYTF.

CDR3 residues: CASSLDRRTHEQYF. The DNA for the CDR3 is TGTGCCAGCAGCTTAGATCGAAGAACCCACGAGCAGTACTTC. J is TRBJ2-7 and V is TRBV11-2, with D unresolved. With 0 bases removed from V and 5 bases from J, the gap between germline ends came to 11 bases. The CDR3 is 14 amino acids. CDR1 is SGHAT, CDR2 FQNNGV, per germline. The complete variable domain, with remaining parts taken from reference TRBV11-2 and TRBJ2-7, reads EAGVAQSPRYKIIEKRQSVAFWCNPISGHATLYWYQQILGQGPKLLIQFQNNGVVDDSQLPKDRFSAERLKGVDSTLKIQPAKLEDSAVYLCASSLDRRTHEQYFGPGTRLTVT.

In its sample, this clone was seen once. This sequence joins TRBV29-1 and TRBJ2-3; D not certain. The CDR3 has 15 residues. Germline CDR1 SQVTM, CDR2 ANQGSEA. The V and J ends lost 6 bases and 2 bases respectively, with 18 bases between them. The CDR3 protein is CSVSSDVKNTDTQYF. The CDR3 region has the DNA TGCAGCGTCTCCAGCGACGTAAAGAACACAGATACGCAGTATTTT.

The CDR3 bases are TGTGCCAGCAGTCTCGACAGGGGGTGGTATGGCTACACCTTC. Its protein is CASSLDRGWYGYTF. The chain carries TRBV28 and TRBJ1-2; 9 positions match TRBD1. Trimming took 5 bases from V and 5 from J; bases not matched to a gene: 6. The CDR3 has 14 amino acids. The germline V gene encodes CDR1 MDHEN and CDR2 SYDVKM.

The CDR3 bases are TGCGCCAGCAGCTTGCCGGGGGGCGGTACAGATACGCAGTATTTT. As protein: CASSLPGGGTDTQYF. The chain combines TRBV5-1 with TRBJ2-3; D might be TRBD2 (7 bases). Germline CDR1 and CDR2: SGHRS and YFSETQ. This CDR3 region has 15 residues. The V end was cut by 1 base, the J end by 3 bases, with 12 bases between.

The chain has TRBV12-3 or TRBV12-4 and TRBJ2-7, with D tentatively TRBD2 (6 bases). The CDR3 extends over 13 amino acids. V was shortened by 3 bases and J by 3 bases, with 9 bases between the two germline ends. CDR3 sequence: CASSLRRGYEQYF. For the CDR3, the DNA is TGTGCCAGCAGTTTGAGGCGGGGCTACGAGCAGTACTTC.

This rearrangement joins TRBV11-2 to TRBJ2-7, with 11 bases that match TRBD2. The V gene's germline CDR1 is SGHAT and CDR2 FQNNGV. Trimming took 2 bases from V and 5 from J; bases not matched to a gene: 8. The CDR3 spans 16 residues. The CDR3 spells CASSLTSGRIGNEQYF. As DNA, the CDR3 is TGTGCCAGCAGCTTAACTAGCGGGAGAATTGGAAACGAGCAGTACTTC.

This CDR3 is CASSLGQGAFGGYTF. DNA for the CDR3: TGCGCCAGCAGCTTGGGACAGGGGGCTTTTGGAGGCTACACCTTC. J is TRBJ1-2 and V is TRBV5-1, with 10 bases lining up with TRBD1. The ends lost 0 bases at V and 8 bases at J; junction bases unmatched: 7. This CDR3 comprises 15 residues. Per germline, CDR1 SGHRS and CDR2 YFSETQ.

The chain joins TRBV3-1 (or the pseudogene TRBV3-2) to TRBJ1-2; D is perhaps TRBD1 (6 bases). Germline CDR1 is LGHDT and CDR2 is YNNKEL (reference sequence). The germline V and J ends were trimmed by 6 bases and 6 bases, with 14 bases remaining between them. This CDR3 region has 13 residues. CDR3 DNA sequence: TGTGCCAGCAGGCAGACAGGACCGGATGGCTACACCTTC. This sequence encodes CASRQTGPDGYTF.

The chain is built from TRBV9 and TRBJ2-1, with 7 nucleotides matching TRBD2. Germline CDR1 SGDLS, CDR2 YYNGEE. This CDR3 is 18 amino acids long. V dropped 3 bases and J dropped 3; count of bases not matched to a gene: 15. CDR3 nucleotide sequence: TGTGCCAGCAGCGCCAACCCCCAGCGGGACGACATCTACAATGAGCAGTTCTTC. This encodes CASSANPQRDDIYNEQFF.

This clone was found a few times. The CDR3 bases are TGTGCCAGTAGTGGGGCAGGGGCTAACTATGGCTACACCTTC. Protein sequence: CASSGAGANYGYTF. V usage is TRBV19 and J usage is TRBJ1-2; D may be TRBD1 (6 bases). Germline assignment: CDR1 LNHDA and CDR2 SQIVND (reference sequence). V lost 5 bases and J 0 bases, leaving 10 bases between the germline ends. CDR3 length: 14 residues. The entire variable domain, with the rest obtained from reference TRBV19 and TRBJ1-2, is as follows: DGGITQSPKYLFRKEGQNVTLSCEQNLNHDAMYWYRQDPGQGLRLIYYSQIVNDFQKGDIAEGYSVSREKKESFPLTVTSAQKNPTAFYLCASSGAGANYGYTFGSGTRLTVV.